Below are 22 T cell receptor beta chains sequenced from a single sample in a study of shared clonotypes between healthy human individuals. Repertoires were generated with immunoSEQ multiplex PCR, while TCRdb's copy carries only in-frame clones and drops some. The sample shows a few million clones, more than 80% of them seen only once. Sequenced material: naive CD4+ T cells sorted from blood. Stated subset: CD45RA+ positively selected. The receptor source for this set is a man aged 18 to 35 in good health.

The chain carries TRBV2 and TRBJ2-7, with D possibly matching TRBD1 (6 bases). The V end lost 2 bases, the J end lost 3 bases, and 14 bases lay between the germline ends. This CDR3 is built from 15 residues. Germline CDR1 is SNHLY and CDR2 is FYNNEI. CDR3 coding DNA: TGTGCCAGCAGTGAAAGAGGGCAGGGGAGCTACGAGCAGTACTTC. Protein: CASSERGQGSYEQYF.

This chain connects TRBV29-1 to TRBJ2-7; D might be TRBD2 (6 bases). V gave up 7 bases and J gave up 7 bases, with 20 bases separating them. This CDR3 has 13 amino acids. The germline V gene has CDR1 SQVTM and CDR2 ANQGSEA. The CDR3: CSALSGAGREQYF. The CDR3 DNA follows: TGCAGCGCCCTTTCCGGGGCGGGGAGGGAGCAGTACTTC.

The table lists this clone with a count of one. The CDR3 sequence is CASSESASPHEQFF. The CDR3 coding sequence is TGTGCCAGCAGTGAATCGGCTAGCCCCCATGAGCAGTTCTTC. V usage is TRBV25-1 and J usage is TRBJ2-1, with TRBD2 as a possible D gene (5 bases). V was clipped by 1 base and J by 8 bases, with 12 bases between them. CDR1 MGHDK and CDR2 SYGVNS come from the germline V gene. The CDR3 contains 14 residues. Based on the CDR3 plus reference TRBV25-1 and TRBJ2-1, the full variable domain is EADIYQTPRYLVIGTGKKITLECSQTMGHDKMYWYQQDPGMELHLIHYSYGVNSTEKGDLSSESTVSRIRTEHFPLTLESARPSHTSQYLCASSESASPHEQFFGPGTRLTVL.

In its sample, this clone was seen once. The DNA for the CDR3 is TGTGCCAGCAGCGGTGACAGGCTCCTAGCCAAAAACATTCAGTACTTC. Protein: CASSGDRLLAKNIQYF. The chain couples TRBV2 to TRBJ2-4; D is possibly TRBD1 (6 bases). This CDR3 is 16 amino acids long. Looked up from germline, CDR1 is SNHLY and CDR2 is FYNNEI. Deletions cut 6 bases from V and 0 bases from J, with 15 bases between.

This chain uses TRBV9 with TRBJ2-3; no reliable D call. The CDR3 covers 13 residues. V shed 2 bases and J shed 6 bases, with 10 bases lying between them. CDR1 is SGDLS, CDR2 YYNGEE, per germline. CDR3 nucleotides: TGTGCCAGCAGCGTGAGGCTGGGCGATACGCAGTATTTT. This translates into CASSVRLGDTQYF.

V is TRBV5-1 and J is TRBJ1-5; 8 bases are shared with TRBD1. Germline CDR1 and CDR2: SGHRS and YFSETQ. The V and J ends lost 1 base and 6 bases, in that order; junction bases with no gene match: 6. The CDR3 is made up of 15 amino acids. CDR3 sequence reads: CASSLSGQVGQPQHF. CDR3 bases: TGCGCCAGCAGCTTGTCGGGACAGGTTGGTCAGCCCCAGCATTTT.

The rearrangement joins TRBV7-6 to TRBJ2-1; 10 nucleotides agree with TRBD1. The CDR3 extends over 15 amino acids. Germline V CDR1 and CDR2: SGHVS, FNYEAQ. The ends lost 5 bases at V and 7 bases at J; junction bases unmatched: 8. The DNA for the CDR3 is TGTGCCAGCAGCCCGGGACAGGGGCTCAGGAATGAGCAGTTCTTC. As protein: CASSPGQGLRNEQFF.

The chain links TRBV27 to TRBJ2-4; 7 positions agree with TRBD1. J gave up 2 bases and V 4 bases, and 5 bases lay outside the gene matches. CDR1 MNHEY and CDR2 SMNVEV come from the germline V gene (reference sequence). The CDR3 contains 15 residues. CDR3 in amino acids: CASSWGQPSKNIQYF. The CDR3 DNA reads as TGTGCCAGCAGTTGGGGACAGCCCTCCAAAAACATTCAGTACTTC.

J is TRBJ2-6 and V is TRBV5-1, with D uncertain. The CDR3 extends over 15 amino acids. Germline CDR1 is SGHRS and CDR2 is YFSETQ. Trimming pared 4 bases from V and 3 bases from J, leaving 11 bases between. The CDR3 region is CASSPGGGGANVLTF. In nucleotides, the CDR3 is TGCGCCAGCAGCCCCGGTGGTGGTGGGGCCAACGTCCTGACTTTC.

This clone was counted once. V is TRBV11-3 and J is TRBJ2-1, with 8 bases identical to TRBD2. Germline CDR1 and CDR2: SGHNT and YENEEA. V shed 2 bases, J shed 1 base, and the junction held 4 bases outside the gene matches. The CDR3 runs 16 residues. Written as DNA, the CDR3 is TGTGCCAGCAGCTTACATAGCGGGAAATCCTACAATGAGCAGTTCTTC. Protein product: CASSLHSGKSYNEQFF.

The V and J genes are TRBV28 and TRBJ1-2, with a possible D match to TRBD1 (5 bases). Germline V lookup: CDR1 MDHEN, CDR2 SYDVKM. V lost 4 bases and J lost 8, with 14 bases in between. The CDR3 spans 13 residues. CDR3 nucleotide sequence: TGTGCCAGCAGTTCTTCATGGGGCGGGGGCTACACCTTC. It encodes CASSSSWGGGYTF.

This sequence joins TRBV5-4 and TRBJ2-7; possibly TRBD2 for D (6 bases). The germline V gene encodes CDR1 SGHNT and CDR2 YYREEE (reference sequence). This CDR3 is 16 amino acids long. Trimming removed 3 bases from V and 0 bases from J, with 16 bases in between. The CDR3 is CASSSAGSRVSYEQYF. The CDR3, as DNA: TGTGCCAGCAGCTCGGCGGGGTCGCGGGTCTCCTACGAGCAGTACTTC.

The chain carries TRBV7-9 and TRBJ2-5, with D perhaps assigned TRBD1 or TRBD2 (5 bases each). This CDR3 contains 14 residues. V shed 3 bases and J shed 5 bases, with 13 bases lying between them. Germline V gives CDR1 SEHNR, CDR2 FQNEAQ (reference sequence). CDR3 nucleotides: TGTGCCAGCAGCTTTTGGGGGAATGGTGAGACCCAGTACTTC. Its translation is CASSFWGNGETQYF.

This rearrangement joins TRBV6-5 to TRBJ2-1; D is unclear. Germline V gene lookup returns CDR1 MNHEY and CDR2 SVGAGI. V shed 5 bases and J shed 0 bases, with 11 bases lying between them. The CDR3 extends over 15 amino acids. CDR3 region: CASSVVSSSYNEQFF. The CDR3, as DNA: TGTGCCAGCAGTGTAGTCTCCAGCTCCTACAATGAGCAGTTCTTC.

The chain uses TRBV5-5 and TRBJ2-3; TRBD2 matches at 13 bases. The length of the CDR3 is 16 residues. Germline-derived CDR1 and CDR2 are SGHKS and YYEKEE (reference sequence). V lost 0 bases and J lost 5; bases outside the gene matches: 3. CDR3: CASSLGRLAGGDTQYF. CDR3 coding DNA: TGTGCCAGCAGCTTGGGCCGACTAGCGGGAGGAGATACGCAGTATTTT.

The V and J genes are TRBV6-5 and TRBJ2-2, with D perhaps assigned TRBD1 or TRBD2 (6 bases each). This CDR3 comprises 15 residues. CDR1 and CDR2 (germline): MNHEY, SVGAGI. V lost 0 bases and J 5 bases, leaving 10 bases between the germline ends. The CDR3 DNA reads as TGTGCCAGCAGTTACTCAGGGGGGCCTACCGGGGAGCTGTTTTTT. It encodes CASSYSGGPTGELFF.

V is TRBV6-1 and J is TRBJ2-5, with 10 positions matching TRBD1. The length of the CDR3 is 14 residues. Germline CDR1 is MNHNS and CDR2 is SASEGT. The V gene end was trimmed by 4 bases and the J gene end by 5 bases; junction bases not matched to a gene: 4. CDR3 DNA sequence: TGTGCCAGCAGTGGAGGACAGGGGGGGGAGACCCAGTACTTC. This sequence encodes CASSGGQGGETQYF.

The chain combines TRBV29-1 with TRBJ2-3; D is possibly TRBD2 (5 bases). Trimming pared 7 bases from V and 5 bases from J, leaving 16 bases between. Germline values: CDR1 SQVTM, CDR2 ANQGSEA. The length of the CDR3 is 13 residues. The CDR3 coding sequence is TGCAGCGCTGACTACCTCGATGGAGATACGCAGTATTTT. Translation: CSADYLDGDTQYF.

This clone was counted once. CDR3 nucleotides: TGCGCCAGCAGCCAATTTTATCTAGCGGGCCCCTACGAGCAGTACTTC. This encodes CASSQFYLAGPYEQYF. The gene calls are TRBV4-3 and TRBJ2-7; 8 bases are shared with TRBD2. This CDR3 is 16 amino acids long. V lost 2 bases, J lost 2 bases, and 8 bases stayed unmatched. The germline V gene has CDR1 LGHNA and CDR2 YSLEER.

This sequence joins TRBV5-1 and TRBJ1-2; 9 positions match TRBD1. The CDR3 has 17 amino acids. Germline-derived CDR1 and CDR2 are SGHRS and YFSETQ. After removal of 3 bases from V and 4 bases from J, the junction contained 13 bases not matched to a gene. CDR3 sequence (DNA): TGCGCCAGCAGCTCGGAATACGACAGGGGGGCCCCCTATGGCTACACCTTC. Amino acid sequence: CASSSEYDRGAPYGYTF.

This CDR3 is CASSLVSGQQETQYF. CDR3 sequence (DNA): TGCGCCAGCAGCTTGGTCTCAGGGCAACAAGAGACCCAGTACTTC. The chain carries TRBV5-1 and TRBJ2-5, with a tentative D call TRBD1 (5 bases). Trimming pared 0 bases from V and 2 bases from J, leaving 11 bases between. Germline CDR1 reads SGHRS; CDR2 reads YFSETQ. The CDR3 consists of 15 residues.

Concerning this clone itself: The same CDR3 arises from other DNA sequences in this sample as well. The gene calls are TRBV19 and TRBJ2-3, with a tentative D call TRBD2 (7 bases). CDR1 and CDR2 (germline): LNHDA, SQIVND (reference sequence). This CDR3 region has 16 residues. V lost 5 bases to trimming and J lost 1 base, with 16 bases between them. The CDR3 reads CASSLPQGRGTDTQYF. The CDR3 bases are TGTGCCAGTAGTCTCCCGCAGGGGAGGGGCACAGATACGCAGTATTTT.